The 32 T cell receptor beta chains presented below share a single source sample, sequenced in a study of memory CD4+ T cells and cytomegalovirus serostatus (dated by TCRdb to about 2019). Receptor libraries were prepared by the immunoSEQ multiplex PCR assay. TCRdb retrieved this table from immuneACCESS and kept in-frame rearrangements only. Not all clones are present; in checked studies, unresolved V genes account for under half, and no reason is known for the remainder. The table for this sample lists some 46,000 clones; about three quarters of them were counted only once. Approximately 0.58% of the sample is taken by the ten largest. Single viable CD3+CD4+CD8-CD45RO+ cells were sorted as memory CD4+ T cells on a FACSAria II. The sequenced sample was memory CD4+ T cells from blood. These receptors all stem from an adult in good health and CMV-seronegative.

V gene TRBV7-9 combines with J gene TRBJ2-2, with TRBD1 matching 7 bases. Germline loops: CDR1 SEHNR, CDR2 FQNEAQ (reference sequence). The junction had 1 base not matched to a gene; V was cut back by 5 bases and J by 4 bases. CDR3 length: 13 residues. The CDR3, as DNA: TGTGCCAGCAGCCGGACAGGCACCGGGGAGCTGTTTTTT. This sequence encodes CASSRTGTGELFF. Looking up the rest from reference TRBV7-9 and TRBJ2-2 gives the full variable domain: DTGVSQNPRHKITKRGQNVTFRCDPISEHNRLYWYRQTLGQGPEFLTYFQNEAQLEKSRLLSDRFSAERPKGSFSTLEIQRTEQGDSAMYLCASSRTGTGELFFGEGSRLTVL.

V and J are TRBV5-6 and TRBJ2-1; 10 bases are shared with TRBD1. V lost 3 bases and J lost 6; bases outside the gene matches: 0. The CDR3 consists of 13 residues. Germline assignment: CDR1 SGHDT and CDR2 YYEEEE. CDR3 residues: CASSWTGGNEQFF. In DNA form, the CDR3 reads TGTGCCAGCAGCTGGACAGGGGGCAATGAGCAGTTCTTC.

The J gene is TRBJ1-1, the V gene TRBV19, with D unclear. Germline V lookup: CDR1 LNHDA, CDR2 SQIVND (reference sequence). The CDR3 consists of 13 residues. Trimming left V 4 bases short and J 1 base short, with 7 bases between. CDR3 in amino acids: CASSTLENTEAFF. The CDR3 DNA reads as TGTGCCAGTAGTACATTGGAGAACACTGAAGCTTTCTTT.

This clone was found a few times. The chain has TRBV18 and TRBJ1-1; no firm D call. Trimming cost V 2 bases and J 4 bases, with 11 bases left between them. The germline V gene encodes CDR1 KGHSH and CDR2 LQKENI. The length of the CDR3 is 14 residues. Written as DNA, the CDR3 is TGTGCCAGCTCACCATCCCTTTCCGGCACTGAAGCTTTCTTT. It is translated as CASSPSLSGTEAFF. The full variable domain, its missing parts supplied by reference TRBV18 and TRBJ1-1, is NAGVMQNPRHLVRRRGQEARLRCSPMKGHSHVYWYRQLPEEGLKFMVYLQKENIIDESGMPKERFSAEFPKEGPSILRIQQVVRGDSAAYFCASSPSLSGTEAFFGQGTRLTVV.

This clone was observed a handful of times. The V call is TRBV5-4, the J call TRBJ2-5, with D possibly being TRBD1 (6 bases). The V and J ends lost 4 bases and 1 base respectively, with 11 bases between them. Germline values: CDR1 SGHNT, CDR2 YYREEE (reference sequence). There are 14 residues in the CDR3. The CDR3: CASSGRQVQETQYF. The CDR3 region has the DNA TGTGCCAGCAGCGGACGACAGGTCCAAGAGACCCAGTACTTC. Drawing the rest from reference TRBV5-4 and TRBJ2-5, the complete variable domain is ETGVTQSPTHLIKTRGQQVTLRCSSQSGHNTVSWYQQALGQGPQFIFQYYREEENGRGNFPPRFSGLQFPNYSSELNVNALELDDSALYLCASSGRQVQETQYFGPGTRLLVL.

This sequence joins TRBV7-6 and TRBJ2-5; D is ambiguous. V gave up 5 bases and J gave up 4 bases, with 14 bases separating them. The CDR3 totals 14 residues. CDR1 and CDR2 from the germline V gene are SGHVS and FNYEAQ. Here the CDR3 DNA reads TGTGCCAGCAGCCCCCTTGTCGCGTCAGAGACCCAGTACTTC. Protein sequence: CASSPLVASETQYF. Supplemented by reference TRBV7-6 and TRBJ2-5, the full variable domain reads GAGVSQSPRYKVTKRGQDVALRCDPISGHVSLYWYRQALGQGPEFLTYFNYEAQQDKSGLPNDRFSAERPEGSISTLTIQRTEQRDSAMYRCASSPLVASETQYFGPGTRLLVL.

The chain recombines TRBV27 with TRBJ2-3; D may correspond to TRBD1 or TRBD2 (5 bases each). The CDR3 is 15 amino acids. In germline, CDR1 is MNHEY, CDR2 SMNVEV (reference sequence). Trimming cost V 5 bases and J 0 bases, with 12 bases left between them. The CDR3 sequence: CASSRIGASTDTQYF. CDR3 bases: TGTGCCAGCAGTAGAATCGGGGCGAGCACAGATACGCAGTATTTT.

This clone was detected a few times. The rearrangement uses TRBV5-1 and TRBJ1-1; the D is unclear. The CDR3 runs 12 residues. Per the germline V gene, CDR1 is SGHRS and CDR2 is YFSETQ. With 2 bases removed from V and 4 bases from J, the gap between germline ends came to 6 bases. CDR3 region: CASSFHSTEAFF. The CDR3 nucleotides read TGCGCCAGCAGCTTCCACAGCACTGAAGCTTTCTTT.

V and J are TRBV18 and TRBJ2-3, with 14 bases identical to TRBD2. The CDR3 covers 18 residues. V was clipped by 0 bases and J by 9 bases; unmatched bases: 11. Looked up from germline, CDR1 is KGHSH and CDR2 is LQKENI. CDR3 in DNA: TGTGCCAGCTCACCACCCGGACTAGCGGGGGGAGGACGATTCACGCAGTATTTT. This translates into CASSPPGLAGGGRFTQYF.

This clone came up once. V and J are TRBV10-3 and TRBJ2-5; D remains ambiguous. This CDR3 contains 14 residues. Per the germline V gene, CDR1 is ENHRY and CDR2 is SYGVKD. Deletions cut 6 bases from V and 1 base from J, with 12 bases between. The CDR3 region is CAIRAQASQETQYF. Here the CDR3 DNA reads TGTGCCATCAGGGCCCAGGCCAGCCAAGAGACCCAGTACTTC.

The rearrangement links TRBV5-4 to TRBJ2-2; TRBD2 agrees at 12 bases. V trimming: 1 base; J trimming: 0 bases; junction bases outside the gene matches: 1. Germline V gene lookup returns CDR1 SGHNT and CDR2 YYREEE (reference sequence). CDR3 size: 17 residues. The CDR3 bases are TGTGCCAGCAGCTTGCTAGCGGGGGGGACGAACACCGGGGAGCTGTTTTTT. The encoded protein is CASSLLAGGTNTGELFF. Full variable domain (rest looked up from reference TRBV5-4 and TRBJ2-2): ETGVTQSPTHLIKTRGQQVTLRCSSQSGHNTVSWYQQALGQGPQFIFQYYREEENGRGNFPPRFSGLQFPNYSSELNVNALELDDSALYLCASSLLAGGTNTGELFFGEGSRLTVL.

There are a few counts of this clone. This sequence joins TRBV19 and TRBJ1-2; 7 bases fit TRBD1. Germline V gene lookup returns CDR1 LNHDA and CDR2 SQIVND (reference sequence). This CDR3 comprises 15 residues. V trimming: 4 bases; J trimming: 2 bases; junction bases outside the gene matches: 7. CDR3 sequence: CASSKRTGENYGYTF. In nucleotides, the CDR3 is TGTGCCAGTAGTAAACGGACAGGAGAGAACTATGGCTACACCTTC. Full variable domain (rest looked up from reference TRBV19 and TRBJ1-2): DGGITQSPKYLFRKEGQNVTLSCEQNLNHDAMYWYRQDPGQGLRLIYYSQIVNDFQKGDIAEGYSVSREKKESFPLTVTSAQKNPTAFYLCASSKRTGENYGYTFGSGTRLTVV.

The chain employs TRBV5-1 and TRBJ1-3, with 9 bases identical to TRBD1. The CDR3 loop spans 16 amino acids. J lost 4 bases, V lost 4 bases, and 9 bases had no gene match. Germline V gene lookup returns CDR1 SGHRS and CDR2 YFSETQ. As DNA, the CDR3 is TGCGCCAGCAGCGTTACAGGGGGCGCCGAAGGAAACACCATATATTTT. Translating gives CASSVTGGAEGNTIYF.

J is TRBJ1-1 and V is TRBV6-1; TRBD1 might be the D (6 bases). The CDR3 totals 17 residues. V was shortened by 1 base and J by 1 base, with 16 bases between the two germline ends. Looked up from germline, CDR1 is MNHNS and CDR2 is SASEGT. The CDR3 DNA sequence: TGTGCCAGCAGTGAAGACCCTCTAGGGGGGTGGAACACTGAAGCTTTCTTT. It yields the protein CASSEDPLGGWNTEAFF.

The gene calls are TRBV19 and TRBJ2-7, with D tentatively TRBD1 or TRBD2 (5 bases each). The CDR3 has 14 residues. V lost 5 bases and J lost 2, with 13 bases in between. In germline, CDR1 is LNHDA, CDR2 SQIVND (reference sequence). The CDR3 reads CASSPPGLPYEQYF. Here the CDR3 DNA reads TGTGCCAGTAGTCCCCCGGGGCTCCCCTACGAGCAGTACTTC.

The rearrangement uses TRBV18 and TRBJ1-2; a possible D gene is TRBD1 (5 bases). Germline-derived CDR1 and CDR2 are KGHSH and LQKENI. This CDR3 spans 15 amino acids. Trimming removed 3 bases at V and 2 bases at J, with 13 bases between. In nucleotides, the CDR3 is TGTGCCAGCTCACCTTCGTGGGGCGCCAACTATGGCTACACCTTC. Protein product: CASSPSWGANYGYTF.

This clone was counted only a few times. The V gene is TRBV5-6, the J gene TRBJ2-7, with D possibly TRBD1 on 5 matching bases. The CDR3 covers 13 residues. Germline values: CDR1 SGHDT, CDR2 YYEEEE. Trimming removed 1 base from V and 6 bases from J, with 11 bases in between. The CDR3 DNA is TGTGCCAGCAGCTTGCTGGCAGGGATCGAGCAGTACTTC. Translation: CASSLLAGIEQYF.

V usage is TRBV2 and J usage is TRBJ1-2, with D perhaps TRBD1 (6 bases). Trimming removed 4 bases at V and 4 bases at J, with 13 bases between. CDR3 length: 14 amino acids. Germline CDR1 SNHLY, CDR2 FYNNEI. This CDR3 reads CASSGGAGSYGYTF. The DNA of the CDR3 is TGTGCCAGCAGTGGGGGGGCAGGGTCCTATGGCTACACCTTC.

The chain links TRBV10-3 to TRBJ2-3; TRBD1 aligns across 7 bases. The CDR3 spans 15 residues. Losses at the gene ends were 6 bases for V and 2 bases for J; bases not matched to a gene: 8. Per germline, CDR1 ENHRY and CDR2 SYGVKD. The CDR3 protein is CAISSTGTHTDTQYF. DNA of the CDR3: TGTGCCATCAGCTCGACAGGGACCCACACAGATACGCAGTATTTT.

The chain combines TRBV2 with TRBJ1-1, with 7 bases matching TRBD1. After removal of 8 bases from V and 0 bases from J, the junction contained 3 bases not matched to a gene. CDR1 is SNHLY and CDR2 is FYNNEI in the germline V gene. The CDR3 has 13 residues. The CDR3 sequence: CASYRGLNTEAFF. DNA for the CDR3: TGTGCCAGCTACAGGGGTCTGAACACTGAAGCTTTCTTT.

The V call is TRBV18, the J call TRBJ2-7; TRBD2 matches at 9 bases. From germline, CDR1 is KGHSH and CDR2 LQKENI. The CDR3 runs to 15 residues. V lost 3 bases to trimming and J lost 1 base; unmatched junction nucleotides: 4. CDR3 amino acids: CASSPISGGSYEQYF. The CDR3 DNA reads as TGTGCCAGCTCACCGATTAGCGGGGGTTCCTACGAGCAGTACTTC.

In this sample, this clone turned up many times. The chain combines TRBV7-9 with TRBJ1-1; D may be TRBD1 (5 bases). Per the germline V gene, CDR1 is SEHNR and CDR2 is FQNEAQ (reference sequence). Trimming left V 5 bases short and J 5 bases short, with 18 bases between. CDR3 length equals 15 residues. The CDR3 is CASSVEWGSGTEAFF. The DNA for the CDR3 is TGTGCCAGCAGCGTGGAGTGGGGCTCGGGGACTGAAGCTTTCTTT. Full variable domain (rest looked up from reference TRBV7-9 and TRBJ1-1): DTGVSQNPRHKITKRGQNVTFRCDPISEHNRLYWYRQTLGQGPEFLTYFQNEAQLEKSRLLSDRFSAERPKGSFSTLEIQRTEQGDSAMYLCASSVEWGSGTEAFFGQGTRLTVV.

This chain joins TRBV7-8 and TRBJ2-1; D gene ambiguous. This CDR3 region has 14 residues. V was cut by 1 base and J by 8 bases, with 12 bases left in between. CDR1 SGHVS and CDR2 FQNEAQ come from the germline V gene. CDR3 nucleotide sequence: TGTGCCAGCAGCTTAGGCCCAATCGTCCATGAGCAGTTCTTC. Its protein product is CASSLGPIVHEQFF.

V is TRBV4-1 and J is TRBJ1-4; no clear D. Between the trimmed V and J ends, which lost 0 bases and 0 bases, there was a span of 5 bases. The germline CDR1 and CDR2 sequences are MGHRA and YSYEKL. This CDR3 is built from 15 residues. CDR3 residues: CASSQDTTTNEKLFF. Here the CDR3 DNA reads TGCGCCAGCAGCCAAGACACAACAACTAATGAAAAACTGTTTTTT.

This rearrangement joins TRBV7-2 to TRBJ2-4; D gene unclear. This CDR3 has 14 residues. V lost 5 bases and J lost 6, with 14 bases in between. Germline CDR1 and CDR2: SGHTA and FQGNSA. CDR3 amino acids: CASSPEPLGNIQYF. As DNA, the CDR3 is TGTGCCAGCAGCCCCGAGCCCCTAGGAAACATTCAGTACTTC.

The chain employs TRBV20-1 and TRBJ2-7, with D perhaps TRBD2 (5 bases). Germline CDR1 is DFQATT and CDR2 is SNEGSKA (reference sequence). The CDR3 spans 11 residues. V gave up 6 bases and J gave up 11 bases, with 17 bases separating them. Written as DNA, the CDR3 is TGCAGTGCAATTGGACGGACTCCGGAGTACTTC. It encodes CSAIGRTPEYF.

The chain employs TRBV7-9 and TRBJ2-2, with D possibly TRBD1 on 6 matching bases. Between the trimmed V and J ends, which lost 1 base and 3 bases, there was a span of 9 bases. This CDR3 comprises 15 residues. CDR1 is SEHNR and CDR2 is FQNEAQ in the germline V gene (reference sequence). DNA for the CDR3: TGTGCCAGCAGCTTAGATCAGGGGTACACCGGGGAGCTGTTTTTT. It is translated as CASSLDQGYTGELFF.

The chain links TRBV7-9 to TRBJ2-7; D ambiguous. The CDR3 consists of 14 residues. The germline CDR1 and CDR2 sequences are SEHNR and FQNEAQ (reference sequence). V was trimmed by 5 bases and J by 3 bases, leaving 14 bases between them. This CDR3 is CASSLSGADYEQYF. The CDR3 DNA is TGTGCCAGCAGCCTCAGTGGTGCTGACTACGAGCAGTACTTC.

V and J are TRBV30 and TRBJ2-7; a weak D match, TRBD1 (5 bases). Trimming removed 4 bases from V and 7 bases from J, with 14 bases in between. The CDR3 covers 12 residues. Germline V gives CDR1 GTSNPN, CDR2 SVGIG (reference sequence). CDR3 protein: CAWNLRESEQYF. In nucleotides, the CDR3 is TGTGCCTGGAACCTCAGGGAAAGTGAGCAGTACTTC.

The chain recombines TRBV7-6 with TRBJ2-3, with 11 positions matching TRBD1. The CDR3 loop spans 15 amino acids. Unmatched junction bases numbered 1, after V lost 1 base and J lost 4 bases. Germline CDR1 SGHVS, CDR2 FNYEAQ. The DNA of the CDR3 is TGTGCCAGCAGCTTAGGGGGACAGGGGGCAGATACGCAGTATTTT. Translated: CASSLGGQGADTQYF.

The chain recombines TRBV27 with TRBJ2-6, with 10 bases that match TRBD1. Germline V gene sequence: CDR1 MNHEY, CDR2 SMNVEV (reference sequence). The CDR3 is made up of 19 amino acids. V lost 6 bases to trimming and J lost 0 bases; unmatched junction nucleotides: 11. The DNA for the CDR3 is TGTGCCAGCAGCCCCGGGACAGGGGTGTTTAGCTCTGGGGCCAACGTCCTGACTTTC. Translating it yields CASSPGTGVFSSGANVLTF.

This clone was observed a handful of times. V is TRBV18 and J is TRBJ2-7; 7 bases agree with TRBD1. V shed 5 bases, J shed 4 bases, and the junction held 11 bases outside the gene matches. Germline CDR1 reads KGHSH; CDR2 reads LQKENI. This CDR3 is built from 15 residues. The DNA of the CDR3 is TGTGCCAGCTCATTTCCAGACAGGGTCTTTTACGAGCAGTACTTC. It codes for CASSFPDRVFYEQYF.